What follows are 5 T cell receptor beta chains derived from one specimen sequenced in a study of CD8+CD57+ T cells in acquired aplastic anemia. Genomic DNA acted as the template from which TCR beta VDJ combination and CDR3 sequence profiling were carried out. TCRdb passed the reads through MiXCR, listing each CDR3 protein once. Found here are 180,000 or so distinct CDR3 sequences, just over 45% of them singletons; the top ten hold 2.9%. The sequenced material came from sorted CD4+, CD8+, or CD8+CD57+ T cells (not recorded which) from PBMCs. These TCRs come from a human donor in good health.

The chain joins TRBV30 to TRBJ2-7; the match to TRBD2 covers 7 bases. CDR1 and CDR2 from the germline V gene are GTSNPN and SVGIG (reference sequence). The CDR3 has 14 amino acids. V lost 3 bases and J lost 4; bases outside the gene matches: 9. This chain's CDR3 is CAWRTPGRTYEQYF. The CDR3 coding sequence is TGTGCCTGGAGGACCCCCGGGAGGACATACGAGCAGTACTTC.

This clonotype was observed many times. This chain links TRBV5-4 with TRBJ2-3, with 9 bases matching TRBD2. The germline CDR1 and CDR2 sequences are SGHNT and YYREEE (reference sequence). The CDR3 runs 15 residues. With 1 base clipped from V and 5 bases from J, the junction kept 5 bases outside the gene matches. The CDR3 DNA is TGTGCCAGCAGCTTGCGACTAGCGGACTTAGATACGCAGTATTTT. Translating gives CASSLRLADLDTQYF.

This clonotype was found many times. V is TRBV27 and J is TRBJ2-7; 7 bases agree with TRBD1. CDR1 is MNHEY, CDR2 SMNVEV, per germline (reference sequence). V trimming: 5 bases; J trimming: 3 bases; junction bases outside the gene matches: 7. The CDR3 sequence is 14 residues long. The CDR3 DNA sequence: TGTGCCAGCAGTACCACCCGGGACAGCTACGAGCAGTACTTC. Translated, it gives CASSTTRDSYEQYF.

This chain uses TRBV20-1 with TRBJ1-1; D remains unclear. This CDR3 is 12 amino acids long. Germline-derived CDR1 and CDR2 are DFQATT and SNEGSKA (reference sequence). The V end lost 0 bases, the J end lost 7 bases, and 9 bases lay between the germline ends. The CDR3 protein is CSARDGADEAFF. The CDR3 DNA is TGCAGTGCTAGAGATGGAGCGGATGAAGCTTTCTTT.

CDR3 sequence: CASRGLAEIYEQYF. CDR3 coding DNA: TGTGCCAGCAGGGGACTAGCGGAAATCTACGAGCAGTACTTC. The rearrangement links TRBV2 to TRBJ2-7; TRBD2 matches 11 bases. The germline V gene encodes CDR1 SNHLY and CDR2 FYNNEI. The CDR3 sequence is 14 residues long. The V gene end was trimmed by 6 bases and the J gene end by 3 bases; junction bases not matched to a gene: 4.